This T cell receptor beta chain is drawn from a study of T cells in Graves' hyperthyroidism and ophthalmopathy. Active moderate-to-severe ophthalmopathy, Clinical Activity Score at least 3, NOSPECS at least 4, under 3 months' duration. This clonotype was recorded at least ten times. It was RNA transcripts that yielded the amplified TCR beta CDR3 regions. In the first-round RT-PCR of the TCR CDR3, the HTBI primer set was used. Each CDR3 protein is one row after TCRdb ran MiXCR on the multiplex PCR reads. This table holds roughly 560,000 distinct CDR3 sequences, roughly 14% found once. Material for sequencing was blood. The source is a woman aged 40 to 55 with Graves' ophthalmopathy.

This chain's CDR3 is CASSNRAGYGYTF. In DNA, the CDR3 is TGTGCCAGCAGCAACAGGGCGGGCTATGGCTACACCTTC. The genes are TRBV6-5 and TRBJ1-2, with D maybe TRBD1 (6 bases). This CDR3 comprises 13 residues. The germline gives CDR1 MNHEY, CDR2 SVGAGI. The V end lost 6 bases, the J end lost 4 bases, and 12 bases lay between the germline ends.